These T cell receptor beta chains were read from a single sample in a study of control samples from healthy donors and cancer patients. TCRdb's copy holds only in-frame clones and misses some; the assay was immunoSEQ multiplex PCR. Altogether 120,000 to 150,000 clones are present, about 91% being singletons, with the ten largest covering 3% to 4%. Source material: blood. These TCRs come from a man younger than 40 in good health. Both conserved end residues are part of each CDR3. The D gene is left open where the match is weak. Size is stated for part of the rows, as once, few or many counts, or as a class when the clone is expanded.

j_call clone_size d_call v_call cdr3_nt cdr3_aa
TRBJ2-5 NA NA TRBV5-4 TGTGCCAGCAGCTTGCGCAGGGGAGTAGAGACCCAGTACTTC CASSLRRGVETQYF
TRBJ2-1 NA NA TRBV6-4 TGTGCCAGCAGTGACCTAGCGAACGTTATGAATGAGCAGTTCTTC CASSDLANVMNEQFF
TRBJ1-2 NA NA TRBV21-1 TGTGCCAGCAGCAAAGATAGCGACTTCTATGGCTACACCTTC CASSKDSDFYGYTF
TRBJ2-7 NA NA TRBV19 TGTGCCAGTAGTATAGTGAAAGGGGGGAAGAACGAGCAGTACTTC CASSIVKGGKNEQYF
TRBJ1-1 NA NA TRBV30 TGTGCCTGGGCGCGCCTGAACACTGAAGCTTTCTTT CAWARLNTEAFF
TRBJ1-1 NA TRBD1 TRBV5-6 TGTGCCAGCAGCATTTTCGACAGGGAGGGAACTGAAGCTTTCTTT CASSIFDREGTEAFF
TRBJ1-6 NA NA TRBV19 TGTGCCAGTAGTATGGGGGGTAATTCACCCCTCCACTTT CASSMGGNSPLHF
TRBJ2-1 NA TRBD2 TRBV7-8 TGTGCCAGCAGTTTCTTGGCGGGGGGGCCCGGGCAGTTCTTC CASSFLAGGPGQFF
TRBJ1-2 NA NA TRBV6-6 TGTGCCAGTCAGGGCAGGGAAGGCTATGGCTACACCTTC CASQGREGYGYTF
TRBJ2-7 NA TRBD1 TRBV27 TGTGCCAGCAGTTCCCGACAGGGGGCGGGGGAGCAGTACTTC CASSSRQGAGEQYF
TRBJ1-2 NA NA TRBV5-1 TGCGCCAGCAGCTTGGGGCAGGGGACCTATGGCTACACCTTC CASSLGQGTYGYTF
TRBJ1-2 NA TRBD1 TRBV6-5 TGTGCCAGCAGTTACTCTACAGGGGGATATGGCTACACCTTC CASSYSTGGYGYTF
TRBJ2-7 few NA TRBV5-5 TGTGCCAGCAGCTTGGATGGTGTGTACGAGCAGTACTTC CASSLDGVYEQYF
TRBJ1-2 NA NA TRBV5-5 TGTGCCAGCAGCTTGACGGGGACGGACTATGGCTACACCTTC CASSLTGTDYGYTF
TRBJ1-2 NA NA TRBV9 TGTGCCAGCAGCGTATTACAGAATCAAGGCTACACCTTC CASSVLQNQGYTF
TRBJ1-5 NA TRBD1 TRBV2 TGTGCCAGCAGTACATACAGGGGTGCGGAGCCCCAGCATTTT CASSTYRGAEPQHF
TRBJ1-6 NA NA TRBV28 TGTGCCAGCAGCCCTTCGATTGGTAATAATTCACCCCTCCACTTT CASSPSIGNNSPLHF
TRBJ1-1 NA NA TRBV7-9 TGTGCCAGCAGCTTAGGGAAATACACTGAAGCTTTCTTT CASSLGKYTEAFF
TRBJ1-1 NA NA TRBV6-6 TGTGCCAGCAGTTTGGGGGTGGGGACTGAAGCTTTCTTT CASSLGVGTEAFF
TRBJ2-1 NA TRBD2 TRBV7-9 TGTGCCAGCAGCTTAGTAGAGGGCGGGGGTGATGAGCAGTTCTTC CASSLVEGGGDEQFF
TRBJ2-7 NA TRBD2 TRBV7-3 TGTGCCAGCAGCTTATTGGCTAGCGGGCGCAATCCCTACGAGCAGTACTTC CASSLLASGRNPYEQYF
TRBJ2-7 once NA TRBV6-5 TGTGCCAGCACCCTAGGCTACGAGCAGTACTTC CASTLGYEQYF
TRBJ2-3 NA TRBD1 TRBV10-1 TGCGCCAGCAGCCTCGATCGGACAGGGCTCACAGATACGCAGTATTTT CASSLDRTGLTDTQYF
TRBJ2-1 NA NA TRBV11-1 TGTGCCAGCAGCCCCGGGGAGCACTACAATGAGCAGTTCTTC CASSPGEHYNEQFF
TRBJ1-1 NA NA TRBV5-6 TGTGCCAGCAGCCAACAGGGCGCCGTTACTGAAGCTTTCTTT CASSQQGAVTEAFF
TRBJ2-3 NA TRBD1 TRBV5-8 TGTGCCAGCAGCTCCGGACAGGGGGCATCAGATACGCAGTATTTT CASSSGQGASDTQYF
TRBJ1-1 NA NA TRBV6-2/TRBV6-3 TGTGCCAGCAGTTACTCGATGGCTAGGGAACTGGAAGCTTTCTTT CASSYSMARELEAFF
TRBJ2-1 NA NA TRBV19 TGTGCCAGTAGTATCCAGGGTGACTCCTACAATGAGCAGTTCTTC CASSIQGDSYNEQFF
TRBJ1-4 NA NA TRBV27 TGTGCCAGCAGTTTTGGGCAGGAGGGGAAAAAACTGTTTTTT CASSFGQEGKKLFF
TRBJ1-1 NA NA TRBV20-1 TGCAGTGCTAGTCAAACAGTTAACACTGAAGCTTTCTTT CSASQTVNTEAFF
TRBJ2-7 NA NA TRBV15 TGTGCCACCAGCAGAGATTCAAAGGTCTCGGGACGTATAGGCTCCTACGAGCAGTACTTC CATSRDSKVSGRIGSYEQYF
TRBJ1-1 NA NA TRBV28 TGTGCCAGCAGTTTTACGGCTCGGAACACTGAAGCTTTCTTT CASSFTARNTEAFF
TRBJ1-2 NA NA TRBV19 TGTGCCAGTAGTATAGGCGCAGCCGGCTACACCTTC CASSIGAAGYTF
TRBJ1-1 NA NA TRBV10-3 TGTGCCATCAGTGAGTCGAAATGGCCGGGGGGTTCTGGCACTGAAGCTTTCTTT CAISESKWPGGSGTEAFF
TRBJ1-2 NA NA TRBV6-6 TGTGCCAGCAGTTACCGGGGGGCGCGGGATGGCTACACCTTC CASSYRGARDGYTF
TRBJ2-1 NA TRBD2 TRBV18 TGTGCCAGCTCCGGACTAGCGGGGGACAATGAGCAGTTCTTC CASSGLAGDNEQFF
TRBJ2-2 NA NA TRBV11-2 TGTGCCAGCAGCCCGTTAAACACCGGGGAGCTGTTTTTT CASSPLNTGELFF
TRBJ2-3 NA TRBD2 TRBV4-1 TGCGCCAGCAGCAAAATAGCGGGGGTGGGAGATACGCAGTATTTT CASSKIAGVGDTQYF
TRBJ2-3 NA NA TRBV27 TGTGCCAGCAGTTTCAGTTTTGGTGCTCGGGATACGCAGTATTTT CASSFSFGARDTQYF
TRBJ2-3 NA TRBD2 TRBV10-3 TGTGCCACGTCAAGCGGGGGTGGGACAGATACGCAGTATTTT CATSSGGGTDTQYF
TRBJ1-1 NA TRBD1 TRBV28 TGTGCCAGCAGTATCCTCGGGACAGGGGGCACTGAAGCTTTCTTT CASSILGTGGTEAFF
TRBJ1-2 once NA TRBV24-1 TGTGCCACCAGTGACCCGGAACGCCCAAACTATGGCTACACCTTC CATSDPERPNYGYTF
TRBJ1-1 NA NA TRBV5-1 TGCGCCAGCAGCTTGGATGGGGGAGGAGGTGAAGCTTTCTTT CASSLDGGGGEAFF
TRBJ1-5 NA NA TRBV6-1 TGTGCCAGCAGTGAAGCTTGGGGGCACAATCAGCCCCAGCATTTT CASSEAWGHNQPQHF
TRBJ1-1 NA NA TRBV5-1 TGCGCCAGCAGCTTGGGGGGGACCGTGAACACTGAAGCTTTCTTT CASSLGGTVNTEAFF
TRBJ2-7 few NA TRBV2 TGTGCCAGCAGGCCGACCCCGGGCCACGAGCAGTACTTC CASRPTPGHEQYF
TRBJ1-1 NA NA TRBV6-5 TGTGCCAGCAGTACCAGACAGACCACCGCTACTGAAGCTTTCTTT CASSTRQTTATEAFF
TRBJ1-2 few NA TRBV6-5 TGTGCCAGCAGTCTTCAGGGCTTTGGCTACACCTTC CASSLQGFGYTF
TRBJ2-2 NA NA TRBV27 TGTGCCAGCAGTTTATTTAGCAGGGGCACCGGGGAGCTGTTTTTT CASSLFSRGTGELFF
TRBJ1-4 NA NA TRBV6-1 TGTGCCAGCAGTGAACAGGATGAAAAACTGTTTTTT CASSEQDEKLFF
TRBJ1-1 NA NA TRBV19 TGTGCCAGTAGCTACAGGGATGGGACTGAAGCTTTCTTT CASSYRDGTEAFF
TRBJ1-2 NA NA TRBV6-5 TGTGCCAGCAGTTACGGGGGAACGGGTGGCTACACCTTC CASSYGGTGGYTF
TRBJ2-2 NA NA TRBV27 TGTGCCAGCAGTTTACAGGGTAACACCGGGGAGCTGTTTTTT CASSLQGNTGELFF